This TCR beta chain was identified in a study of blood T cell repertoires in COVID-19. In the source study's methods: Reference gene primer amplification gave nucleated cell count estimates. Generated by immunoSEQ multiplex PCR, the TCRdb table keeps only in-frame clones and is missing some. Clone size and the V and J calls come from that table; the DNA yielded D and trimming. The table records roughly 300,000 clones, roughly 93% of them present only once. Cohort assignment relied on participant-reported clinical history. Trimming shortened V by 2 bases and J by 1 base, and 5 bases separated the two germline ends. Germline CDR1 is SNHLY and CDR2 is FYNNEI. This CDR3 has 13 amino acids. This clone was seen a single time.

The receptor was isolated from a woman aged 40 to 49 with acute COVID-19. Input material: PBMCs or T cells enriched from blood (not recorded which). The chain links TRBV2 to TRBJ1-1, with D unclear. CDR3 DNA: TGTGCCAGCAGTGAACAGAAGAACACTGAAGCTTTCTTT. This encodes CASSEQKNTEAFF.